This paragraph reports one T cell receptor beta chain. Its antigen is undetermined. Input was approximately 2.1 ug genomic DNA, or all available if less. The method was immunoSEQ multiplex PCR; TCRdb's version includes in-frame clones alone and lacks a portion of them. This table holds over 90,000 clones, approximately 80% found once. Trimming removed 5 bases from V and 0 bases from J, with 13 bases in between. This CDR3 spans 14 amino acids. The V gene's germline CDR1 is SQVTM and CDR2 ANQGSEA. These data originate in a study of glioma-infiltrating T cells after dendritic cell vaccination. Study at large: Patients received autologous tumor lysate-pulsed dendritic cell vaccination between about 2003 and 2013.

Broader study findings: Estimated pretreatment TIL content predicted outcome after dendritic cell vaccination.

Time point specified: after dendritic cell vaccination, including at tumor progression/relapse. Blood PBMC samples: pre-vaccination, two weeks post third vaccination, and at tumor progression. The V call is TRBV29-1, the J call TRBJ1-1; D call uncertain. The clonotype originates from a human donor with glioblastoma. The sequencing used blood, collected after dendritic cell vaccination. The CDR3 nucleotides read TGCAGCGTTAAGGAGGTCGGCGTGAACACTGAAGCTTTCTTT. Protein sequence: CSVKEVGVNTEAFF.